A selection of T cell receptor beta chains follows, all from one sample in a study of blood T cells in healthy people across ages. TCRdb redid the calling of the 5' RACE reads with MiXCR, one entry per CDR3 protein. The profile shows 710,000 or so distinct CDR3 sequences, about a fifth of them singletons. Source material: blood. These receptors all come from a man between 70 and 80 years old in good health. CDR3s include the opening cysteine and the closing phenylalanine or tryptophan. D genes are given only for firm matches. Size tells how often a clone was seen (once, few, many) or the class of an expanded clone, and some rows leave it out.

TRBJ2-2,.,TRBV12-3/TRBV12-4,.,CASGLGNTGELFF,TGTGCCAGCGGTCTCGGGAACACCGGGGAGCTGTTTTTT
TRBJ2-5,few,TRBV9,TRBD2,CASSLAPLGLAGQEAQYF,TGTGCCAGCAGCCTAGCCCCGTTGGGACTAGCGGGACAAGAGGCCCAGTACTTC
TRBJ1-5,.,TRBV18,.,CASSPFLSRSVGVEPDTQHF,TGTGCCAGCTCACCATTTCTTAGCCGTTCGGTCGGTGTGGAGCCAGATACGCAGCATTTT
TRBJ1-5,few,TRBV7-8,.,CASSTGRGSGQPQHF,TGTGCCAGCAGCACGGGGAGGGGCTCGGGGCAGCCCCAGCATTTT
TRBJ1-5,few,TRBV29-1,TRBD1,CSAGQGDQPQHF,TGCAGCGCGGGACAGGGAGATCAGCCCCAGCATTTT
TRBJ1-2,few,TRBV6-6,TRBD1,CASSYGGRTGDGYTF,TGTGCCAGCAGTTACGGTGGCCGGACAGGGGATGGCTACACCTTC
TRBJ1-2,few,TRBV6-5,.,CASSTGTRTGGYTF,TGTGCCAGCAGTACCGGGACACGCACTGGGGGCTACACCTTC
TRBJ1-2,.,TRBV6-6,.,CASIEGGGSANYGYTF,TGTGCCAGCATCGAGGGGGGGGGATCGGCGAACTATGGCTACACCTTC
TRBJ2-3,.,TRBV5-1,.,CASSWTKGSDTQYF,TGCGCCAGCAGCTGGACTAAGGGATCAGATACGCAGTATTTT
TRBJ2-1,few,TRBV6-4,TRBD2,CASSDSWASGVNRQFF,TGTGCCAGCAGTGACTCGTGGGCTAGCGGTGTCAATAGGCAGTTCTTC